This entry is about one TCR beta chain. The entry originates in a study of blood T cell repertoires in COVID-19. Overall study: Acute-phase and convalescent COVID-19 samples originated in the United States, Italy and Spain. Sources were T cells, B-cell-depleted T cells, or PBMCs; the material itself was cDNA or gDNA.

Libraries were prepared by immunoSEQ multiplex PCR; TCRdb keeps only in-frame clonotypes and omits some of them. The sample contains about 34,000 clones, over 85% of which appear only once. Germline CDR1 and CDR2: SGDLS and YYNGEE. The junction had 10 bases not matched to a gene; V was cut back by 4 bases and J by 7 bases. The CDR3 sequence is 14 residues long. The rearrangement joins TRBV9 to TRBJ1-2, with TRBD1 matching 7 bases. Material: peripheral blood. This TCR was sampled from a human donor in a cohort sampled during active COVID-19. The CDR3 nucleotides are TGTGCCAGCAGCCCCTGGACAGGAGAAATTGGCTACACCTTC. The encoded protein is CASSPWTGEIGYTF.